Presented here are 15 T cell receptor beta chains from one specimen sequenced in a study of blood T cells in healthy people across ages (dated by TCRdb to the mid-2010s). The method was 5' RACE. A second roughly 7 to 11 cycle PCR used a sample-barcoded 5' primer and a J-beta primer mix. Clones were called with MiXCR by TCRdb after fastp trimmed the public reads at Q25, and only in-frame beta chains were retained. Rows merge per CDR3 protein into single entries with the most common DNA and genes. Present in this sample are some 1.8 million distinct CDR3 sequences, approximately 39% of which were seen just once. The ten largest make up approximately 22% of the sample. Input material: blood. The source is a human donor in good health.

The chain couples TRBV4-2 to TRBJ2-7; weak D call: TRBD1 (6 bases). V dropped 0 bases and J dropped 2 bases, with 11 bases sitting between them. CDR1 and CDR2 (germline): LGHNA, YNFKEQ. CDR3 length: 15 amino acids. The CDR3 DNA follows: TGTGCCAGCAGCCAAGATCAAGGACAGACCTACGAGCAGTACTTC. Protein product: CASSQDQGQTYEQYF.

The table lists this clonotype with a few counts. The rearrangement joins TRBV4-1 to TRBJ1-2, with D possibly matching TRBD1 (5 bases). From germline, CDR1 is MGHRA and CDR2 YSYEKL. The ends were cut back, 1 base at V and 3 bases at J, with 15 bases in the middle. The CDR3 loop spans 16 amino acids. CDR3 in amino acids: CASSQVLGGRYYGYTF. The CDR3 DNA reads as TGCGCCAGCAGCCAAGTACTGGGGGGACGGTACTATGGCTACACCTTC.

This clonotype appeared a few times. The J gene is TRBJ2-1, the V gene TRBV2; D may match TRBD1 or TRBD2 (5 bases each). The CDR3 covers 14 residues. Germline V lookup: CDR1 SNHLY, CDR2 FYNNEI. V was pared by 9 bases and J by 8 bases, with 20 bases between. CDR3: CARRSGPSRHEQFF. In DNA, the CDR3 is TGTGCCAGAAGGTCGGGACCGTCTAGGCATGAGCAGTTCTTC.

A few counts support this clonotype. The junction departs from germline at one end; a sequencing error may be responsible. The CDR3 DNA reads TGTGCCAGCAGTCGGGGCCGGGATGAAAGACTGTTTTTT. Amino acid sequence: CASSRGRDERLFF. The genes are TRBV6-5 and TRBJ1-4; D is possibly TRBD1 (5 bases). There are 13 residues in the CDR3. The germline gives CDR1 MNHEY, CDR2 SVGAGI.

This clonotype has just one count. The genes are TRBV28 and TRBJ1-5; D is ambiguous. The CDR3 totals 14 residues. CDR1 and CDR2 from the germline V gene are MDHEN and SYDVKM. The V end was cut by 3 bases, the J end by 7 bases, with 13 bases between. CDR3 protein: CASSLFRNLQPQHF. CDR3 sequence (DNA): TGTGCCAGCAGTTTGTTTAGGAACCTCCAGCCCCAGCATTTT.

This clonotype was seen more than once but under ten times. The chain couples TRBV4-1 to TRBJ1-2; D is undetermined. Between the trimmed V and J ends, which lost 0 bases and 8 bases, there was a span of 19 bases. The germline V gene has CDR1 MGHRA and CDR2 YSYEKL. The CDR3 is 16 amino acids. CDR3 protein: CASSQDEGEGSTGYTF. DNA for the CDR3: TGCGCCAGCAGCCAAGATGAAGGAGAAGGATCAACCGGCTACACCTTC.

CDR3 sequence reads: CASSWDREPGNEQFF. The CDR3 DNA is TGTGCCAGCAGTTGGGACAGGGAGCCCGGCAATGAGCAGTTCTTC. V gene TRBV28 combines with J gene TRBJ2-1; TRBD1 aligns across 9 bases. With V trimmed by 4 bases and J by 6 bases, 7 bases remained unmatched. Germline V CDR1 and CDR2: MDHEN, SYDVKM. The CDR3 sequence is 15 residues long.

The V call is TRBV12-3 or TRBV12-4, the J call TRBJ2-7; 9 bases fit TRBD1. This CDR3 is built from 17 residues. J gave up 4 bases and V 4 bases, and 14 bases lay outside the gene matches. The CDR3 DNA is TGTGCCAGCAGTTCTCCGCGCGAAACAGGGGGCACATACGAGCAGTACTTC. Translation gives CASSSPRETGGTYEQYF.

The rearrangement links TRBV6-5 to TRBJ2-7; 7 bases are shared with TRBD2. This CDR3 region has 14 residues. After removal of 1 base from V and 3 bases from J, the junction contained 3 bases not matched to a gene. Germline loops: CDR1 MNHEY, CDR2 SVGAGI. The CDR3 region is CASSYFAGDYEQYF. The DNA of the CDR3 is TGTGCCAGCAGTTACTTTGCGGGGGACTACGAGCAGTACTTC.

In the case of this clonotype: Germline and junction disagree at one end, which may indicate a read error. The chain combines TRBV20-1 with TRBJ2-3; no clear D gene. This CDR3 has 8 amino acids. The V gene's germline CDR1 is DFQATT and CDR2 SNEGSKA (reference sequence). CDR3 nucleotide sequence: TGTTTGGCAGATACGCAGTATTTT. As protein: CLADTQYF.

In this sample, this clonotype turned up a few times. The DNA of the CDR3 is TGTGCCTCGAAAGGCGGGGGCAGGGGGCACAGCTCCTATAATTCACCCCTCCACTTT. Amino acid sequence: CASKGGGRGHSSYNSPLHF. The V and J genes are TRBV10-3 and TRBJ1-6; 8 bases line up with TRBD1. From germline, CDR1 is ENHRY and CDR2 SYGVKD. This CDR3 is built from 19 residues. Losses at the gene ends were 11 bases for V and 0 bases for J; bases not matched to a gene: 18.

This clonotype occurred once. The chain uses TRBV29-1 and TRBJ2-5; 7 bases align to TRBD1. The germline V gene encodes CDR1 SQVTM and CDR2 ANQGSEA. The CDR3 contains 13 residues. V gave up 6 bases and J gave up 4 bases; unmatched junction bases: 8. DNA for the CDR3: TGCAGCGTGACAGGGACGGGTAGAGAGACCCAGTACTTC. The encoded protein is CSVTGTGRETQYF.

This clonotype was counted a few times. The rearrangement uses TRBV20-1 and TRBJ2-3; D may be TRBD1 or TRBD2 (6 bases each). Looked up from germline, CDR1 is DFQATT and CDR2 is SNEGSKA (reference sequence). Deletions cut 3 bases from V and 1 base from J, with 14 bases between. The CDR3 runs 15 residues. The DNA for the CDR3 is TGCAGTGCTAGTCCGGGGGCGAGAGGCACAGATACGCAGTATTTT. It is translated as CSASPGARGTDTQYF.

J is TRBJ1-2 and V is TRBV14, with no clear D. V lost 3 bases to trimming and J lost 1 base, with 12 bases between them. Germline lookup yields CDR1 SGHDN and CDR2 FVKESK. CDR3 length: 15 residues. CDR3 region: CASSHSDPHNYGYTF. The CDR3 region has the DNA TGTGCCAGCAGCCACTCGGACCCCCATAACTATGGCTACACCTTC.

The chain uses TRBV7-6 and TRBJ2-3; D is ambiguous. The CDR3 runs to 13 residues. Trimming took off 10 bases at V and 4 bases at J, with 15 bases between the two ends. Per the germline V gene, CDR1 is SGHVS and CDR2 is FNYEAQ. CDR3 sequence reads: CATSRARADTQYF. CDR3 sequence (DNA): TGTGCCACGTCAAGGGCCCGGGCAGATACGCAGTATTTT.